Presented here are 32 T cell receptor beta chains from one specimen sequenced in a study of Ad26.COV2.S vaccination and SARS-CoV-2 variants. TCRdb's table, derived via immunoSEQ multiplex PCR, lists solely in-frame clones and lacks some. The table lists around 450,000 clones, 85% to 90% of them singletons. Regarding treatment: around 19 received Ad26.COV2.S at low or high dose, single or two shots; roughly five received placebo; per-sample allocation not given. Sampling occurred on day 63 after the first vaccine or placebo injection. The material was peripheral blood, obtained in a trial of Ad26.COV2.S vaccine versus placebo. These receptors all come from a person aged 18 to 65 who received the Ad26.COV2.S COVID-19 vaccine or a placebo.

The chain employs TRBV6-2 or TRBV6-3 and TRBJ1-2; 9 bases line up with TRBD1. Per germline, CDR1 MNHEY and CDR2 SVGEGT. Trimming removed 2 bases from V and 2 bases from J; junction bases left unmatched: 6. The CDR3 has 16 amino acids. This CDR3 is CASSYRGTGFNYGYTF. The CDR3 region has the DNA TGTGCCAGCAGTTACCGAGGGACAGGGTTCAACTATGGCTACACCTTC.

This clone was observed once. The chain has TRBV28 and TRBJ2-7, with TRBD1 as a possible D gene (7 bases). The V end was cut by 6 bases, the J end by 0 bases, with 15 bases between. The CDR3 runs 15 residues. CDR1 MDHEN and CDR2 SYDVKM come from the germline V gene. The CDR3 nucleotides are TGTGCCAGCAGCCCCCCGGGGGACAGCTCCTACGAGCAGTACTTC. Protein product: CASSPPGDSSYEQYF.

The chain links TRBV6-5 to TRBJ2-1; D not resolved. The length of the CDR3 is 12 residues. Germline lookup yields CDR1 MNHEY and CDR2 SVGAGI. Trimming stripped 1 base from V and 13 bases from J, with 11 bases between. The CDR3: CASSYWAGPQFF. In DNA, the CDR3 is TGTGCCAGCAGTTACTGGGCAGGCCCACAGTTCTTC.

The chain is built from TRBV27 and TRBJ2-4, with D uncertain. Germline loops: CDR1 MNHEY, CDR2 SMNVEV (reference sequence). The CDR3 consists of 15 residues. Trimming stripped 3 bases from V and 7 bases from J, with 16 bases between. This CDR3 is CASSFEDPKRNIQYF. The CDR3 nucleotides read TGTGCCAGCAGTTTTGAGGACCCGAAAAGGAACATTCAGTACTTC.

The chain is built from TRBV28 and TRBJ2-5, with 7 positions matching TRBD2. CDR1 is MDHEN, CDR2 SYDVKM, per germline. V lost 11 bases to trimming and J lost 2 bases; unmatched junction nucleotides: 8. This CDR3 is built from 13 residues. For the CDR3, the DNA is TGTGCCTCCAAGGGCGGGGGTCAAGAGACCCAGTACTTC. It codes for CASKGGGQETQYF.

This clone came up a few times. The chain recombines TRBV28 with TRBJ1-5; unclear D gene. Trimming removed 5 bases at V and 3 bases at J, with 11 bases between. This CDR3 has 14 amino acids. Germline values: CDR1 MDHEN, CDR2 SYDVKM. In DNA form, the CDR3 reads TGTGCCAGCAGTGCCGACACTACCAATCAGCCCCAGCATTTT. It codes for CASSADTTNQPQHF.

The genes are TRBV30 and TRBJ2-3; no definite D call. CDR1 and CDR2 (germline): GTSNPN, SVGIG (reference sequence). This CDR3 is 14 amino acids long. Trimming took off 2 bases at V and 2 bases at J, with 11 bases between the two ends. For the CDR3, the DNA is TGTGCCTGGAGTCTAGGTACCTTCACAGATACGCAGTATTTT. As protein: CAWSLGTFTDTQYF.

The J gene is TRBJ1-5, the V gene TRBV4-3; D call uncertain. The CDR3 sequence is 16 residues long. Germline lookup yields CDR1 LGHNA and CDR2 YSLEER. Trimming removed 4 bases from V and 4 bases from J, with 17 bases in between. This chain's CDR3 is CASSPQFGRVNQPQHF. The CDR3 DNA is TGCGCCAGCAGCCCCCAGTTCGGCAGAGTAAATCAGCCCCAGCATTTT.

This chain links TRBV7-3 with TRBJ2-1; D is undetermined. Germline V gene sequence: CDR1 SGHTA, CDR2 FQGTGA. V lost 3 bases and J lost 7, with 10 bases in between. This CDR3 is 13 amino acids long. The CDR3 nucleotides read TGTGCCAGCAGCTTCGAGGTCTCGAATGAGCAGTTCTTC. It yields the protein CASSFEVSNEQFF.

The CDR3 DNA sequence: TGTGCCACCAGTGATTCGAACTACAGGGGCGAGCAGTACTTC. Amino acids: CATSDSNYRGEQYF. The chain has TRBV24-1 and TRBJ2-7; TRBD1 matches at 7 bases. CDR3 length equals 14 residues. J lost 6 bases, V lost 2 bases, and 6 bases had no gene match. The germline CDR1 and CDR2 sequences are KGHDR and SFDVKD.

This chain uses TRBV4-1 with TRBJ2-1; 7 nucleotides agree with TRBD2. V lost 5 bases, J lost 4 bases, and 11 bases stayed unmatched. This CDR3 contains 16 residues. Germline V lookup: CDR1 MGHRA, CDR2 YSYEKL. The CDR3: CASSESAQRGYNEQFF. The CDR3 DNA is TGCGCCAGCAGCGAATCGGCCCAGCGGGGATACAATGAGCAGTTCTTC.

V gene TRBV28 combines with J gene TRBJ1-2, with 7 bases that match TRBD1. This CDR3 has 15 amino acids. Germline V gene data show CDR1 as MDHEN and CDR2 as SYDVKM. J gave up 6 bases and V 2 bases, and 9 bases lay outside the gene matches. The CDR3 reads CASSLLGGGRNGYTF. The CDR3 region has the DNA TGTGCCAGCAGTTTACTAGGGGGCGGTCGGAATGGCTACACCTTC.

V is TRBV5-8 and J is TRBJ2-3; D gene ambiguous. The CDR3 totals 13 residues. Trimming cost V 4 bases and J 6 bases, with 12 bases left between them. Germline CDR1 SGHTS, CDR2 YDEGEE. CDR3 residues: CASSPPYGDTQYF. CDR3 nucleotide sequence: TGTGCCAGCAGCCCCCCATACGGGGATACGCAGTATTTT.

This clone was counted once. The V gene is TRBV5-1, the J gene TRBJ2-3; D is possibly TRBD1 (5 bases). Trimming cost V 2 bases and J 0 bases, with 10 bases left between them. The length of the CDR3 is 15 residues. Germline V lookup: CDR1 SGHRS, CDR2 YFSETQ. The CDR3 DNA reads TGCGCCAGCAGCTTAGAGGACACAAGCACAGATACGCAGTATTTT. Its translation is CASSLEDTSTDTQYF.

This chain connects TRBV10-3 to TRBJ2-1, with D tentatively TRBD2 (7 bases). V was trimmed by 2 bases and J by 8 bases, leaving 13 bases between them. The CDR3 consists of 14 residues. Per germline, CDR1 ENHRY and CDR2 SYGVKD. CDR3 DNA: TGTGCCATCAGTGAGACGGGGGGCACGTATGAGCAGTTCTTC. This codes for CAISETGGTYEQFF.

V is TRBV7-8 and J is TRBJ2-2; D possibly corresponds to TRBD2 (6 bases). Germline CDR1 is SGHVS and CDR2 is FQNEAQ. Trimming stripped 1 base from V and 6 bases from J, with 12 bases between. This CDR3 has 15 amino acids. The CDR3 reads CASSLDPGRPGELFF. The CDR3 nucleotides read TGTGCCAGCAGCTTAGATCCAGGGAGGCCCGGGGAGCTGTTTTTT.

The gene calls are TRBV7-9 and TRBJ1-1; no clear D gene. CDR3 length equals 15 residues. Per the germline V gene, CDR1 is SEHNR and CDR2 is FQNEAQ (reference sequence). Deletions cut 5 bases from V and 5 bases from J, with 18 bases between. CDR3 loop: CASSTKREVGTEAFF. The CDR3 DNA follows: TGTGCCAGCAGCACAAAGCGGGAGGTCGGTACTGAAGCTTTCTTT.

The rearrangement links TRBV20-1 to TRBJ2-1; the D gene could be TRBD1 or TRBD2 (7 bases each). Trimming left V 6 bases short and J 12 bases short, with 12 bases between. CDR1 and CDR2 from the germline V gene are DFQATT and SNEGSKA (reference sequence). This CDR3 has 10 residues. The CDR3 bases are TGCAGTGCCCCAGGGGGGGTGCAGTTCTTC. This encodes CSAPGGVQFF.

The rearrangement links TRBV18 to TRBJ1-1; weak D call: TRBD1 (5 bases). V gave up 4 bases and J gave up 11 bases, with 20 bases separating them. The CDR3 runs 14 residues. CDR1 and CDR2 from the germline V gene are KGHSH and LQKENI. CDR3 DNA sequence: TGTGCCAGCTCACGCGGAGGGGACGGACGATTGGCTTTCTTT. Translating gives CASSRGGDGRLAFF.

The rearrangement joins TRBV9 to TRBJ1-3; 7 bases are a match to TRBD1. The ends lost 6 bases at V and 0 bases at J; junction bases unmatched: 3. In germline, CDR1 is SGDLS, CDR2 YYNGEE. This CDR3 comprises 14 residues. CDR3 in amino acids: CASTRDSSGNTIYF. The CDR3 coding sequence is TGTGCCAGCACCAGGGACAGCTCTGGAAACACCATATATTTT.

The chain carries TRBV11-2 and TRBJ1-1; D not resolved. V gave up 3 bases and J gave up 5 bases, with 10 bases separating them. This CDR3 region has 13 residues. The germline V gene encodes CDR1 SGHAT and CDR2 FQNNGV. The CDR3 DNA is TGTGCCAGCAGCTTGGCGAGAGGGACTGAAGCTTTCTTT. This gives the protein CASSLARGTEAFF.

The chain employs TRBV30 and TRBJ1-4; D uncertain. The CDR3 spans 14 residues. V lost 0 bases and J lost 8, with 13 bases in between. The V gene's germline CDR1 is GTSNPN and CDR2 SVGIG (reference sequence). Here the CDR3 DNA reads TGTGCCTGGAGTGTAACTACCTACCCAGAAAAACTGTTTTTT. This translates into CAWSVTTYPEKLFF.

The V and J genes are TRBV28 and TRBJ2-3; maybe TRBD2 (6 bases). This CDR3 has 14 residues. V gave up 3 bases and J gave up 3 bases, with 10 bases separating them. In germline, CDR1 is MDHEN, CDR2 SYDVKM. The CDR3 nucleotides are TGTGCCAGCAGTTTGAGCGGGTGGACAGATACGCAGTATTTT. This translates into CASSLSGWTDTQYF.

This chain uses TRBV29-1 with TRBJ2-7; the D is unclear. This CDR3 has 10 residues. Deletions cut 4 bases from V and 3 bases from J, with 4 bases between. The germline gives CDR1 SQVTM, CDR2 ANQGSEA. The CDR3 sequence: CSVGDYEQYF. CDR3 bases: TGCAGCGTTGGGGACTACGAGCAGTACTTC.

The V call is TRBV6-2 or TRBV6-3, the J call TRBJ2-7; no definite D call. Germline assignment: CDR1 MNHEY and CDR2 SVGEGT. Trimming shortened V by 0 bases and J by 0 bases, and 6 bases separated the two germline ends. The length of the CDR3 is 14 residues. This chain's CDR3 is CASSYSSFSYEQYF. The CDR3 DNA reads as TGTGCCAGCAGTTACTCGAGTTTCTCCTACGAGCAGTACTTC.

The genes are TRBV13 and TRBJ2-1; TRBD2 aligns across 10 bases. V trimming: 1 base; J trimming: 3 bases; junction bases outside the gene matches: 9. The germline V gene has CDR1 PRHDT and CDR2 FYEKMQ (reference sequence). The CDR3 length is 18 residues. CDR3 sequence: CASSLAKRGGDLYNEQFF. CDR3 nucleotides: TGTGCCAGCAGCTTAGCTAAGCGGGGGGGTGATCTCTACAATGAGCAGTTCTTC.

The chain joins TRBV7-8 to TRBJ1-5; D unresolved. V lost 4 bases, J lost 0 bases, and 16 bases lay in between. This CDR3 has 17 amino acids. The germline gives CDR1 SGHVS, CDR2 FQNEAQ. CDR3 DNA: TGTGCCAGCAGCTCTTCTCCCGGGGTATATAGCAATCAGCCCCAGCATTTT. Encoded protein: CASSSSPGVYSNQPQHF.

V is TRBV18 and J is TRBJ2-7, with TRBD2 matching 9 bases. The germline V gene has CDR1 KGHSH and CDR2 LQKENI. CDR3 length equals 17 residues. V trimming: 3 bases; J trimming: 0 bases; junction bases outside the gene matches: 9. The CDR3 coding sequence is TGTGCCAGCTCACCGGTAGCGGGGGTTACCATCTCCTACGAGCAGTACTTC. Its protein product is CASSPVAGVTISYEQYF. Full variable domain (remainder filled in from reference TRBV18 and TRBJ2-7): NAGVMQNPRHLVRRRGQEARLRCSPMKGHSHVYWYRQLPEEGLKFMVYLQKENIIDESGMPKERFSAEFPKEGPSILRIQQVVRGDSAAYFCASSPVAGVTISYEQYFGPGTRLTVT.

The chain recombines TRBV18 with TRBJ2-1; TRBD1 matches 7 bases. V trimming: 2 bases; J trimming: 5 bases; junction bases outside the gene matches: 3. CDR1 is KGHSH and CDR2 is LQKENI in the germline V gene. CDR3 length: 14 residues. The CDR3 here is CASSPVTGDNEQFF. The CDR3 nucleotides read TGTGCCAGCTCACCAGTCACAGGGGACAATGAGCAGTTCTTC.

The J gene is TRBJ2-2, the V gene TRBV9; perhaps D is TRBD1 or TRBD2 (5 bases each). The CDR3 covers 15 residues. V lost 2 bases and J 4 bases, leaving 12 bases between the germline ends. Germline assignment: CDR1 SGDLS and CDR2 YYNGEE. In DNA form, the CDR3 reads TGTGCCAGCAGCGTCAGCGGCCAGGGCACCGGGGAGCTGTTTTTT. It yields the protein CASSVSGQGTGELFF. Full variable domain (missing parts from reference TRBV9 and TRBJ2-2): DSGVTQTPKHLITATGQRVTLRCSPRSGDLSVYWYQQSLDQGLQFLIQYYNGEERAKGNILERFSAQQFPDLHSELNLSSLELGDSALYFCASSVSGQGTGELFFGEGSRLTVL.

The V gene is TRBV7-2, the J gene TRBJ1-4, with 9 positions matching TRBD1. Germline trimming cut 0 bases from V and 10 bases from J; bases unmatched to any gene: 6. This CDR3 comprises 15 residues. Germline CDR1 is SGHTA and CDR2 is FQGNSA. In nucleotides, the CDR3 is TGTGCCAGCAGCTTAGCGGGACAGGGTTCGGGAAAACTGTTTTTT. It translates to CASSLAGQGSGKLFF.

This chain links TRBV10-3 with TRBJ2-7; no clear D gene. CDR3 length: 16 amino acids. V was shortened by 0 bases and J by 6 bases, with 18 bases between the two germline ends. Germline V gene data show CDR1 as ENHRY and CDR2 as SYGVKD. CDR3 in amino acids: CAISESTPGIEREQYF. For the CDR3, the DNA is TGTGCCATCAGTGAGTCGACCCCTGGGATTGAACGCGAGCAGTACTTC.